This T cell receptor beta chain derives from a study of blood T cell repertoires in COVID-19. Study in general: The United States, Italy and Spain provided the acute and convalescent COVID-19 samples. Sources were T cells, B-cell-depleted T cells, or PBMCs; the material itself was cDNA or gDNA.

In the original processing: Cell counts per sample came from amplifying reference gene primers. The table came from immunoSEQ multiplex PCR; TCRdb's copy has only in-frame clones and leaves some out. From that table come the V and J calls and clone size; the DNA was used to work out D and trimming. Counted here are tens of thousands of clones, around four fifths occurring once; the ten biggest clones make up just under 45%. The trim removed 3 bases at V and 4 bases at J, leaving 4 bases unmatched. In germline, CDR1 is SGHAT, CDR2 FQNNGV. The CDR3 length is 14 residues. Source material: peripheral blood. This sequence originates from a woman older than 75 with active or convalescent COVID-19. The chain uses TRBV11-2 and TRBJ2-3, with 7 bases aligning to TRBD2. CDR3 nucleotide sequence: TGTGCCAGCAGCTTGCCAACTAGCGCAGATACGCAGTATTTT. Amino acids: CASSLPTSADTQYF.